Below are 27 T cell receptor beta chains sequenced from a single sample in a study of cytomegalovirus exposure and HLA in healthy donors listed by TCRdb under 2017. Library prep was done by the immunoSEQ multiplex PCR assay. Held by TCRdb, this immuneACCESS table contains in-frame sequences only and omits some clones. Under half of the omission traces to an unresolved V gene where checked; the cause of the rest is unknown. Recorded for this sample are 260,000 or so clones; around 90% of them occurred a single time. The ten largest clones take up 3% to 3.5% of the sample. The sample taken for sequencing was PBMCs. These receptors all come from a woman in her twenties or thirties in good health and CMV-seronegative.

The CDR3 here is CASSFSSSGAYEQYF. CDR3 nucleotides: TGTGCCAGCAGCTTTAGTTCTAGCGGCGCCTACGAGCAGTACTTC. V gene TRBV7-8 combines with J gene TRBJ2-7, with 7 bases lining up with TRBD2. The germline V gene has CDR1 SGHVS and CDR2 FQNEAQ. J lost 2 bases, V lost 3 bases, and 7 bases had no gene match. The CDR3 is 15 residues long.

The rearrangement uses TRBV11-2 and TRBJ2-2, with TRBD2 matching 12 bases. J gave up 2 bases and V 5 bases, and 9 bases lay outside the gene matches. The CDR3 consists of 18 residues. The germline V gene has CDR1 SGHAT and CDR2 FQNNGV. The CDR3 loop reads CASSPQVGLAGNTGELFF. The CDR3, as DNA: TGTGCCAGCAGCCCACAAGTAGGACTAGCGGGAAACACCGGGGAGCTGTTTTTT.

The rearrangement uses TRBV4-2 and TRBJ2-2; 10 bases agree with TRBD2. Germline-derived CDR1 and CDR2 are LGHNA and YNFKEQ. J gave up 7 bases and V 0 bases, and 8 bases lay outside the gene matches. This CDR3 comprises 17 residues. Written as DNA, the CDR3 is TGTGCCAGCAGCCAAGACGGGCTAGCGGGAGTTGACGGGGAGCTGTTTTTT. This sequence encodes CASSQDGLAGVDGELFF.

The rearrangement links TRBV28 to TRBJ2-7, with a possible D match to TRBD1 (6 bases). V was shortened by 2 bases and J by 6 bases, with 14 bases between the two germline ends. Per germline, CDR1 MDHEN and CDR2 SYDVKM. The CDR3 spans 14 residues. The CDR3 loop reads CASSLPGQSIEQYF. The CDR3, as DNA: TGTGCCAGCAGTTTACCGGGACAATCTATCGAGCAGTACTTC. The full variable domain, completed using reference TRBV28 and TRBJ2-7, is DVKVTQSSRYLVKRTGEKVFLECVQDMDHENMFWYRQDPGLGLRLIYFSYDVKMKEKGDIPEGYSVSREKKERFSLILESASTNQTSMYLCASSLPGQSIEQYFGPGTRLTVT.

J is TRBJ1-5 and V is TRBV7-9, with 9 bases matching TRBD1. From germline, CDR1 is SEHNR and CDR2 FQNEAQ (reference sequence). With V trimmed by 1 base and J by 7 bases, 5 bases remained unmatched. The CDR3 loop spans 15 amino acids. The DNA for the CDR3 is TGTGCCAGCAGCTTAGGGGACAGGGAGGGACAGCCCCAGCATTTT. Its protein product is CASSLGDREGQPQHF. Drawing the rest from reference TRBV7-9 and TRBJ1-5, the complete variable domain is DTGVSQNPRHKITKRGQNVTFRCDPISEHNRLYWYRQTLGQGPEFLTYFQNEAQLEKSRLLSDRFSAERPKGSFSTLEIQRTEQGDSAMYLCASSLGDREGQPQHFGDGTRLSIL.

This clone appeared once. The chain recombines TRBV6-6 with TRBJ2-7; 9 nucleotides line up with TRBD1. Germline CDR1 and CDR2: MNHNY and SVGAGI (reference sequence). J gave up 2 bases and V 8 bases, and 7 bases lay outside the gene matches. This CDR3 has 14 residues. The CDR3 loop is CASSGTGPPYEQYF. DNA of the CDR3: TGTGCCAGCTCCGGGACAGGGCCTCCCTACGAGCAGTACTTC.

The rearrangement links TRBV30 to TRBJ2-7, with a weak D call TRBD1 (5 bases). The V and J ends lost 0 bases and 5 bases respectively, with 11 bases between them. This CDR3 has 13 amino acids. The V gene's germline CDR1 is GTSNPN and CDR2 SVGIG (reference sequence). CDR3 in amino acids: CAWSVLQGNEQYF. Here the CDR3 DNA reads TGTGCCTGGAGTGTACTTCAGGGAAACGAGCAGTACTTC.

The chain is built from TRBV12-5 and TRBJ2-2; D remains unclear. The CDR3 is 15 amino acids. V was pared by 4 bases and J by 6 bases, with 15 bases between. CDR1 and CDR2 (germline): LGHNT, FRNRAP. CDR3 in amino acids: CASGSCWSYAGELFF. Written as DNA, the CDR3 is TGTGCTAGTGGTTCGTGCTGGAGTTACGCCGGGGAGCTGTTTTTT.

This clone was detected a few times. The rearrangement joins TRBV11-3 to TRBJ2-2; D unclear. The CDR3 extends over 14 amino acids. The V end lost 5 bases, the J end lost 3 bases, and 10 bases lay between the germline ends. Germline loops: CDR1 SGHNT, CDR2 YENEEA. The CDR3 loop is CASSAEAHTGELFF. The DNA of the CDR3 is TGTGCCAGCAGCGCTGAAGCGCACACCGGGGAGCTGTTTTTT.

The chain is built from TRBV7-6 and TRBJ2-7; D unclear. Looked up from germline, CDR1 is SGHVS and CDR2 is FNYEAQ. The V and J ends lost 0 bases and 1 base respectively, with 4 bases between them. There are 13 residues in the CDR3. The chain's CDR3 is CASSLAVSYEQYF. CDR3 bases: TGTGCCAGCAGCTTAGCGGTTTCCTACGAGCAGTACTTC. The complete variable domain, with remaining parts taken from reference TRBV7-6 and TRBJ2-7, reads GAGVSQSPRYKVTKRGQDVALRCDPISGHVSLYWYRQALGQGPEFLTYFNYEAQQDKSGLPNDRFSAERPEGSISTLTIQRTEQRDSAMYRCASSLAVSYEQYFGPGTRLTVT.

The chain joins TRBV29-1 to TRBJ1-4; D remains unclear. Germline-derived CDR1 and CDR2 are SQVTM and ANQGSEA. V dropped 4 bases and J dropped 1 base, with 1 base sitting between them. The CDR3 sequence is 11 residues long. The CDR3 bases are TGCAGCGTTGGAACTAATGAAAAACTGTTTTTT. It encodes CSVGTNEKLFF.

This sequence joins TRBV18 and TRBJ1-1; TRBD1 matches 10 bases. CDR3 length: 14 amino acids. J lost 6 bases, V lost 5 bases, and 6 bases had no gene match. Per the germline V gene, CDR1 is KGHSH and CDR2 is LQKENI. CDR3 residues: CASSSGTGVPEAFF. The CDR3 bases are TGTGCCAGCTCATCCGGGACAGGGGTGCCTGAAGCTTTCTTT.

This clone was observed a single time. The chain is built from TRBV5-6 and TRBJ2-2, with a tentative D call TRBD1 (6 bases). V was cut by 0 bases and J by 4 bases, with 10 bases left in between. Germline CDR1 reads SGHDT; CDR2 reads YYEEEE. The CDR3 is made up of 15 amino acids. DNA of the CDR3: TGTGCCAGCAGCTTGGAGGGGGTCGGCACCGGGGAGCTGTTTTTT. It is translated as CASSLEGVGTGELFF.

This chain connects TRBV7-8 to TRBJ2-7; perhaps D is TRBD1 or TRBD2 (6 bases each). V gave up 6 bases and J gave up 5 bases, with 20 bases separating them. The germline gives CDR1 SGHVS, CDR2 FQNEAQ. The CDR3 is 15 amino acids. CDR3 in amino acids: CASSPTPRGVDEQYF. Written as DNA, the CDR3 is TGTGCCAGCAGTCCAACCCCGAGGGGGGTGGACGAGCAGTACTTC.

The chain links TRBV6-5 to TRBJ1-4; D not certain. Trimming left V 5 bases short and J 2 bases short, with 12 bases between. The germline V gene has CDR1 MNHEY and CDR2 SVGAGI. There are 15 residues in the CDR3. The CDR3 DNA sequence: TGTGCCAGCAGTATGGGTGGCAGGACTAATGAAAAACTGTTTTTT. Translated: CASSMGGRTNEKLFF.

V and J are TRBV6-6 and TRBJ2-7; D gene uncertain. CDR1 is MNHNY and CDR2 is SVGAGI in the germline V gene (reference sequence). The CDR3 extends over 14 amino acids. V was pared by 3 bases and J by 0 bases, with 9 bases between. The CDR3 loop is CASSYQETSYEQYF. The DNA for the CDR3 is TGTGCCAGCAGTTATCAGGAAACCTCCTACGAGCAGTACTTC.

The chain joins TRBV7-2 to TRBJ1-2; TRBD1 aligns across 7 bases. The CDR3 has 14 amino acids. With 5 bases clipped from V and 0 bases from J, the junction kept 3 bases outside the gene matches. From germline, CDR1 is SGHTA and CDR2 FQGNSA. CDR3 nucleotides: TGTGCCAGCAGCCCCGGGACAGCTAACTATGGCTACACCTTC. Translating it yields CASSPGTANYGYTF.

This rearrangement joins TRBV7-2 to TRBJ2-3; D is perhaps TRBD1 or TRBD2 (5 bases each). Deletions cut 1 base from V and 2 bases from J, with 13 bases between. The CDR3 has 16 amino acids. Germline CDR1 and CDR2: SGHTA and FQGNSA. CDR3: CASSLVAGSYTDTQYF. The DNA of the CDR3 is TGTGCCAGCAGCTTAGTGGCAGGGAGCTACACAGATACGCAGTATTTT.

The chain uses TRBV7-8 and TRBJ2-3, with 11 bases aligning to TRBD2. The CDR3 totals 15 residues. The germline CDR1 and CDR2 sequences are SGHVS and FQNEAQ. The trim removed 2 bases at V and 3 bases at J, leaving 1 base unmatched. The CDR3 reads CASSLRLAGTDTQYF. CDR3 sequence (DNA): TGTGCCAGCAGCTTACGACTAGCGGGGACAGATACGCAGTATTTT.

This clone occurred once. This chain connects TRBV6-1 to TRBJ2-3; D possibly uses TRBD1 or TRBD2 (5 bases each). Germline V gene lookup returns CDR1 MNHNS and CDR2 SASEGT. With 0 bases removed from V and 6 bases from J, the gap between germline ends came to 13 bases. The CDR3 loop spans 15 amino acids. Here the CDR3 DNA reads TGTGCCAGCAGTGAAGCGGGGACCCGACGGGATACGCAGTATTTT. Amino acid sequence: CASSEAGTRRDTQYF.

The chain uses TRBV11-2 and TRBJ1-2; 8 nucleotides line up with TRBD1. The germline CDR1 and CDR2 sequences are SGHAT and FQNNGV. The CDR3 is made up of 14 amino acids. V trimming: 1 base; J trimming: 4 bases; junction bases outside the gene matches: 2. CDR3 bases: TGTGCCAGCAGCTTAGGGACAGGGTTCTATGGCTACACCTTC. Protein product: CASSLGTGFYGYTF. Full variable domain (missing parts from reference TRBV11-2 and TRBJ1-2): EAGVAQSPRYKIIEKRQSVAFWCNPISGHATLYWYQQILGQGPKLLIQFQNNGVVDDSQLPKDRFSAERLKGVDSTLKIQPAKLEDSAVYLCASSLGTGFYGYTFGSGTRLTVV.

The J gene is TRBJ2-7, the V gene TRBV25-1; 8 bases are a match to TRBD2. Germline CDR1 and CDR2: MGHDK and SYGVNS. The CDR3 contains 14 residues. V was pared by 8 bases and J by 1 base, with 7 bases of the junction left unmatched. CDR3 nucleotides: TGTGCCAGCTCGGGACTAGTTAGTTCCTACGAGCAGTACTTC. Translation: CASSGLVSSYEQYF.

The CDR3: CASGLATSFGTQYF. The CDR3 nucleotides read TGTGCTAGTGGTTTGGCGACTTCCTTCGGGACGCAGTATTTT. V gene TRBV12-5 combines with J gene TRBJ2-3, with unresolved D. There are 14 residues in the CDR3. Trimming shortened V by 1 base and J by 9 bases, and 14 bases separated the two germline ends. Germline V gives CDR1 LGHNT, CDR2 FRNRAP.

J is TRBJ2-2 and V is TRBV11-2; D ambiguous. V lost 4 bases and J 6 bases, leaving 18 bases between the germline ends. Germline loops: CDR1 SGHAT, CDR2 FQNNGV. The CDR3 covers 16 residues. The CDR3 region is CASSSLLRETAGELFF. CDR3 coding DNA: TGTGCCAGCAGCTCACTTTTAAGGGAAACGGCCGGGGAGCTGTTTTTT.

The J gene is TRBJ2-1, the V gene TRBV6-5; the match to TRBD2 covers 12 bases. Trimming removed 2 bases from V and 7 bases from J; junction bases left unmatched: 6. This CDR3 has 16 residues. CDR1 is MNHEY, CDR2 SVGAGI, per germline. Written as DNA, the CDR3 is TGTGCCAGCAGTTACAGGACTAGCGGGAACATAAATGAGCAGTTCTTC. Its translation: CASSYRTSGNINEQFF.

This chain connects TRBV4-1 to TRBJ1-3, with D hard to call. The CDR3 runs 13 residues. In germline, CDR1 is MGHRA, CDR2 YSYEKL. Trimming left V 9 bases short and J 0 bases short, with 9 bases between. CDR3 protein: CARLRVSGNTIYF. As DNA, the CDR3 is TGCGCCAGGTTGCGGGTCTCTGGAAACACCATATATTTT.

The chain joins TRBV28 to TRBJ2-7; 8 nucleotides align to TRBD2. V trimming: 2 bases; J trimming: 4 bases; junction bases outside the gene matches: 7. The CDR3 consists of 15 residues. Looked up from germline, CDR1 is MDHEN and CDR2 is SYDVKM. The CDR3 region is CASSLQIGGAYEQYF. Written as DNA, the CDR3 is TGTGCCAGCAGTTTACAGATCGGGGGGGCATACGAGCAGTACTTC. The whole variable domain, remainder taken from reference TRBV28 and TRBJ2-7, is DVKVTQSSRYLVKRTGEKVFLECVQDMDHENMFWYRQDPGLGLRLIYFSYDVKMKEKGDIPEGYSVSREKKERFSLILESASTNQTSMYLCASSLQIGGAYEQYFGPGTRLTVT.